A selection of T cell receptor beta chains follows, all from one sample in a study of T cell responses to AZD1222 COVID-19 vaccine. Repertoires were generated with immunoSEQ multiplex PCR, while TCRdb's copy carries only in-frame clones and drops some. Among around 110,000 clones, more than 75% were seen once, and the ten largest hold 22%. Sequences were derived from peripheral blood, sampled on day 0 of AZD1222 vaccination. These receptors all come from an adult in good health. The CDR3 runs from the conserved cysteine through the conserved F or W. Fields, in order: V gene, D gene, clone size, J gene, CDR3 DNA, CDR3 protein. D genes are given only for firm matches. The size field is filled for only some rows; it gives once, few, many or a size class.

TRBV5-8	NA	NA	TRBJ2-7	TGTGCCAGCAGAAAAGCCGGGACAAACTACGAGCAGTACTTC	CASRKAGTNYEQYF
TRBV30	TRBD1	NA	TRBJ1-2	TGTGCCTGGAGTAATCCCGGGACAGGGGCCCCTGGGGCCTTC	CAWSNPGTGAPGAF
TRBV20-1	NA	NA	TRBJ1-5	TGCAGTGCCCTCAATCAGCCCCAGCATTTT	CSALNQPQHF
TRBV7-9	NA	NA	TRBJ1-1	TGTGCCAGCAGCTTAAACAGGGACCGAGCTTTCTTT	CASSLNRDRAFF
TRBV6-2/TRBV6-3	TRBD2	NA	TRBJ2-5	TGTGCCAGCAGTACCCCTGAGGTAGCGGGGGTGCAAGAGACCCAGTACTTC	CASSTPEVAGVQETQYF
TRBV18	NA	NA	TRBJ1-5	TGTGCCAGCTCACGCTCAAATAGCAATCAGCCCCAGCATTTT	CASSRSNSNQPQHF
TRBV6-2/TRBV6-3	NA	NA	TRBJ1-5	TGTGCCAGCAGTTATGCACCCCGTCCTTTTTTTCAGCCCCAGCATTTT	CASSYAPRPFFQPQHF
TRBV5-1	NA	NA	TRBJ2-2	TGCGCCAGCAGCCTCTTCGGGGAGCTGTTTTTT	CASSLFGELFF
TRBV19	NA	NA	TRBJ2-2	TGTGCCAGTAGTACAGGGGCCTTGAACACCGGGGAGCTGTTTTTT	CASSTGALNTGELFF
TRBV2	NA	NA	TRBJ2-7	TGTGCCAGCAGTTCCGGGGCGAACTCCTACGAGCAGTACTTC	CASSSGANSYEQYF
TRBV7-2	NA	NA	TRBJ1-2	TGTGCCAGCAGCTTAGTCGACAGTAACTATGGCTACACCTTC	CASSLVDSNYGYTF
TRBV29-1	TRBD1	NA	TRBJ1-4	TGCAGCGTTCAGGGGGCCCCAAATGAAAAACTGTTTTTT	CSVQGAPNEKLFF
TRBV9	NA	NA	TRBJ2-7	TGTGCCAGCAGCAATGACGGCGAGACCTACGAGCAGTACTTC	CASSNDGETYEQYF
TRBV4-2	NA	NA	TRBJ1-4	TGTGCCAGCAGCCAAGAGGGCGGCTTGAGGGTGTTTTTT	CASSQEGGLRVFF
TRBV23-1	NA	NA	TRBJ1-1	TGCGCCAGCAGTCAATCGAGAGGGAGAAGTGCGTGGGACTCAGATACTGAAGCTTTCTTT	CASSQSRGRSAWDSDTEAFF
TRBV7-2	TRBD1	NA	TRBJ1-1	TGTGCCAGCAGCACCCAGGGGGGCCTGAACACTGAAGCTTTCTTT	CASSTQGGLNTEAFF
TRBV7-9	NA	NA	TRBJ1-1	TGTGCCAGCAGAATTGACACTGAAGCTTTCTTT	CASRIDTEAFF
TRBV5-6	NA	NA	TRBJ1-3	TGTGCCAGCCACCTCGGCAGGGCTGGAAACACCATATATTTT	CASHLGRAGNTIYF
TRBV19	TRBD2	few	TRBJ2-1	TGTGCCAGTAGTATAGGGATCGGGGGGTACAATGAGCAGTTCTTC	CASSIGIGGYNEQFF
TRBV7-9	NA	once	TRBJ2-2	TGTGCCAGCATCCCCAAAGCCGGGGAGCTGTTTTTT	CASIPKAGELFF
TRBV6-5	NA	NA	TRBJ1-4	TGTGCCAGCAGTTACCGGAGTAATGAAAAACTGTTTTTT	CASSYRSNEKLFF
TRBV7-9	NA	NA	TRBJ2-7	TGTGCCAGCAGCACTTCAACAGCCTACGAGCAGTACTTC	CASSTSTAYEQYF
TRBV19	TRBD1	NA	TRBJ1-5	TGTGCCAGTAGTCCTGGACAGGGCCATCAGCCCCAGCATTTT	CASSPGQGHQPQHF
TRBV5-1	NA	NA	TRBJ1-1	TGCGCCAGCTCCCGGCGGGACGATCAGCAGGCTTTCTTT	CASSRRDDQQAFF
TRBV24-1	TRBD1	NA	TRBJ2-2	TGTGCCACCAGTGAAGGGACAGGGTGGACCGGGGAGCTGTTTTTT	CATSEGTGWTGELFF
TRBV6-2/TRBV6-3	TRBD1	NA	TRBJ2-4	TGTGCCAGCAGTGCCGGGACAGGGGGCGAGGTCCCCTTAGCCAAAAACATTCAGTACTTC	CASSAGTGGEVPLAKNIQYF
TRBV5-4	TRBD2	NA	TRBJ2-3	TGTGCCAGCAGGTTGAGCGGGGGAAGCACAGATACGCAGTATTTT	CASRLSGGSTDTQYF
TRBV9	NA	NA	TRBJ1-3	TGTGCCAGCAGCCTCAGGGTTCAGGGAAACACCATATATTTT	CASSLRVQGNTIYF
TRBV25-1	NA	NA	TRBJ1-1	TGTGCCAGCAGTGAAGAGGGCAGGGGAGGAACTGAAGCTTTCTTT	CASSEEGRGGTEAFF
TRBV5-1	NA	once	TRBJ2-1	TGCGCCAGCAGCTCCACCGGGACACTTAATAATGAGCAGTTCTTC	CASSSTGTLNNEQFF
TRBV7-9	TRBD2	few	TRBJ2-3	TGTGCCAGCAGCTTAACATCCTATGGACGGGGGGGCGGAGATACGCAGTATTTT	CASSLTSYGRGGGDTQYF
TRBV14	NA	once	TRBJ2-4	TGTGCCAGCAGCCCAAGAGTGAGGGATCGGGGAAACATTCAGTACTTC	CASSPRVRDRGNIQYF
TRBV6-2/TRBV6-3	TRBD1	once	TRBJ1-5	TGTGCCAGCAGTTACGTTTTTGGGACAGGGGATGCCCATCAGCCCCAGCATTTT	CASSYVFGTGDAHQPQHF
TRBV18	TRBD1	NA	TRBJ1-3	TGTGCCAGCTCACAGAACACACAGGGGGCGACTGGAAACACCATATATTTT	CASSQNTQGATGNTIYF
TRBV30	NA	NA	TRBJ2-2	TGTGCCTGGAGTGTACCCGTAGGGGGGGACACCGGGGAGCTGTTTTTT	CAWSVPVGGDTGELFF
TRBV11-2	NA	once	TRBJ2-7	TGTGCCAGCAGCTTAATCGCAGGGGCCTACGAGCAGTACTTC	CASSLIAGAYEQYF
TRBV5-4	NA	NA	TRBJ2-1	TGTGCCAGCAGCTTGACCGACAGGAATGAGCAGTTCTTC	CASSLTDRNEQFF
TRBV7-8	NA	NA	TRBJ2-3	TGTGCCAGCAGCCCCGGGGTCCGGGGGAGCACAGATACGCAGTATTTT	CASSPGVRGSTDTQYF
TRBV27	NA	NA	TRBJ2-1	TGTGCCAGCAGTTTATCAAACTACAGACGGCATGAGCAGTTCTTC	CASSLSNYRRHEQFF
TRBV7-2	NA	NA	TRBJ1-1	TGTGCCAGCAGCTTAGAGGCGAACACTGAAGCTTTCTTT	CASSLEANTEAFF
TRBV7-7	TRBD2	few	TRBJ2-3	TGTGCCAGCAGCCCTTCCCAGCGGGGGGGAGATACGCAGTATTTT	CASSPSQRGGDTQYF
TRBV6-5	NA	NA	TRBJ2-3	TGTGCCAGCACGGACCATAGCACAGATACGCAGTATTTT	CASTDHSTDTQYF
TRBV19	NA	once	TRBJ1-2	TGTGCCAGTAGTATCTACGGGTACTATGGCTACACCTTC	CASSIYGYYGYTF
TRBV7-8	TRBD1	once	TRBJ2-7	TGTGCCAGCAGCCGGGGACAGGGAGGCGAGCAGTACTTC	CASSRGQGGEQYF
TRBV19	NA	NA	TRBJ1-4	TGTGCCAGTAGTATGGGCGCCTTAACTAATGAAAAACTGTTTTTT	CASSMGALTNEKLFF
TRBV4-1	TRBD2	NA	TRBJ2-3	TGCGCCAGCAGCCAAGATGGGGGGGATGGGGCAGATACGCAGTATTTT	CASSQDGGDGADTQYF
TRBV5-1	NA	NA	TRBJ1-1	TGCGCCAGCAGCCCCCAAGTGAACACTGAAGCTTTCTTT	CASSPQVNTEAFF
TRBV5-1	TRBD1	NA	TRBJ1-2	TGCGCCAGCAGCTTGGTTGGGACAGCTAAAGACCGCTATGGCTACACCTTC	CASSLVGTAKDRYGYTF
TRBV19	TRBD1	NA	TRBJ1-5	TGTGCCAGTAACAGGGGCCCGTATAGCAATCAGCCCCAGCATTTT	CASNRGPYSNQPQHF
TRBV30	NA	NA	TRBJ2-7	TGTGCCTGGAGTGCAAGCGGGCCGCTTGGGCAGTACTTC	CAWSASGPLGQYF
TRBV12-2	NA	once	TRBJ1-2	TGTGCAAGTCGCTTAGCGGACCGGACAGGGCTGAACTATGGCTACACCTTC	CASRLADRTGLNYGYTF
TRBV7-2	TRBD2	NA	TRBJ2-2	TGTGCCAGCAGCTTATGGCCAGCGGGGTTTGGGACCGGGGAGCTGTTTTTT	CASSLWPAGFGTGELFF
TRBV14	NA	NA	TRBJ2-3	TGTGCCAGCAGGGGATATGGCACAGATACGCAGTATTTT	CASRGYGTDTQYF
TRBV4-3	NA	NA	TRBJ1-6	TGCGCCAGCAGCCAAGGGGACTCACCCCTCCACTTT	CASSQGDSPLHF